One sample yielded the 10 T cell receptor beta chains listed below, sequenced in a study of cytomegalovirus exposure and HLA in healthy donors. PCR employed 60 Vbeta and 13 Jbeta primers. TCRdb keeps only in-frame clones here, not all; method: immunoSEQ multiplex PCR. Among about 270,000 clones, just over 70% were seen once, and the ten largest hold around 2%. Source material: PBMCs. Receptors originate from a female donor in good health and CMV-seronegative.

J is TRBJ1-2 and V is TRBV6-5; the D gene is possibly TRBD1 (6 bases). From germline, CDR1 is MNHEY and CDR2 SVGAGI. Trimming shortened V by 2 bases and J by 2 bases, and 15 bases separated the two germline ends. The length of the CDR3 is 16 residues. The chain's CDR3 is CASSYKWTVENYGYTF. The CDR3 DNA follows: TGTGCCAGCAGTTACAAGTGGACAGTAGAGAACTATGGCTACACCTTC.

The chain recombines TRBV7-3 with TRBJ1-1; TRBD1 might be the D (6 bases). Germline CDR1 reads SGHTA; CDR2 reads FQGTGA. The CDR3 has 13 amino acids. The V and J ends lost 2 bases and 3 bases respectively, with 7 bases between them. The CDR3 protein is CASSLSGDTEAFF. For the CDR3, the DNA is TGTGCCAGCAGCTTATCAGGGGACACTGAAGCTTTCTTT.

This chain links TRBV6-5 with TRBJ1-1, with TRBD1 matching 8 bases. Germline lookup yields CDR1 MNHEY and CDR2 SVGAGI. V lost 2 bases and J lost 0; bases outside the gene matches: 5. The CDR3 sequence is 16 residues long. The CDR3 nucleotides are TGTGCCAGCAGTTACATCCCACAGGGGGTGAACACTGAAGCTTTCTTT. It yields the protein CASSYIPQGVNTEAFF.

The sample holds a few counts of this clone. The V gene is TRBV19, the J gene TRBJ2-1; TRBD2 agrees at 12 bases. The junction had 4 bases not matched to a gene; V was cut back by 4 bases and J by 9 bases. The CDR3 consists of 14 residues. The germline V gene has CDR1 LNHDA and CDR2 SQIVND (reference sequence). CDR3 loop: CASSSLAGGTEQFF. Here the CDR3 DNA reads TGTGCCAGTAGTAGCCTAGCGGGAGGGACTGAGCAGTTCTTC.

This clone has just one count. V and J are TRBV6-1 and TRBJ1-1; 11 bases match TRBD1. The CDR3 runs 15 residues. CDR1 is MNHNS and CDR2 is SASEGT in the germline V gene. Unmatched junction bases numbered 4, after V lost 1 base and J lost 6 bases. CDR3 in DNA: TGTGCCAGCAGTGAAGAGGACAGGGGGCGTCCTGAAGCTTTCTTT. Protein: CASSEEDRGRPEAFF.

A single count supports this clone. At one of its ends the junction is not consistent with the germline gene, which may arise from a read error. The J gene is TRBJ2-5, the V gene TRBV10-2; TRBD1 agrees at 7 bases. The germline gives CDR1 WSHSY, CDR2 SAAADI. The CDR3 consists of 15 residues. The CDR3 nucleotides read TGCGCCAGCAGTGAGGTAGGGACAGAGCAAGAGTCCCAGTACTTC. Its translation: CASSEVGTEQESQYF.

The chain recombines TRBV10-1 with TRBJ2-5; D may be TRBD1 (6 bases). This CDR3 is 14 amino acids long. Deletions cut 8 bases from V and 1 base from J, with 14 bases between. Germline values: CDR1 WNHNN, CDR2 SYGVQD (reference sequence). This CDR3 reads CASPDSLCQETQYF. For the CDR3, the DNA is TGCGCCAGCCCGGACAGCCTTTGCCAAGAGACCCAGTACTTC.

This clone was seen only a few times. The V call is TRBV11-2, the J call TRBJ2-7, with 7 bases that match TRBD2. The CDR3 runs 14 residues. Germline V lookup: CDR1 SGHAT, CDR2 FQNNGV. Trimming cost V 4 bases and J 2 bases; bases outside gene matches: 5. CDR3 amino acids: CASSWREQTYEQYF. CDR3 nucleotides: TGTGCCAGCAGCTGGCGGGAGCAGACCTACGAGCAGTACTTC.

J is TRBJ2-1 and V is TRBV21-1; the D call in the table, TRBD1, was not verified against the DNA. TRBV21-1 is classified as a pseudogene. The CDR3 loop spans 16 amino acids. The chain's CDR3 is CASSKDQARRNNEQFF. The DNA of the CDR3 is TGTGCCAGCAGCAAAGATCAGGCCAGACGAAACAATGAGCAGTTCTTC.

The chain is built from TRBV10-1 and TRBJ2-7, with a possible D match to TRBD1 (6 bases). V was clipped by 8 bases and J by 3 bases, with 14 bases between them. This CDR3 is 13 amino acids long. Germline lookup yields CDR1 WNHNN and CDR2 SYGVQD (reference sequence). The CDR3 is CASRYQGNYEQYF. Written as DNA, the CDR3 is TGCGCCAGCCGCTACCAGGGGAACTACGAGCAGTACTTC.